The rows below give T cell receptor beta chains drawn from one sample of a study of neurological immune-mediated disorders. Using its own MiXCR run on the 5' RACE reads, TCRdb lists one record per CDR3 protein. The sample has 25,000 to 30,000 distinct CDR3 sequences, 6.6% seen once; the top ten hold about 8.1%. The sample consisted of PBMCs. The receptors here all came from a woman aged 45-59 years in good health. The CDR3 runs from the conserved cysteine through the conserved F or W. A D gene is named only where the DNA matches it firmly. Each size is once, few, many, or a class for an expanded clone.

>NA|TRBJ1-1|TRBV4-1|medium-sized
CATETAGGTEAFF
TGCGCCACAGAGACAGCCGGAGGAACTGAAGCTTTCTTT
>TRBD2|TRBJ2-7|TRBV27|many
CASRGGSYEQYF
TGTGCCAGCAGGGGAGGGTCCTACGAGCAGTACTTC
>NA|TRBJ2-3|TRBV10-3|many
CAISESLATDTQYF
TGTGCCATCAGTGAGTCCCTAGCCACAGATACGCAGTATTTT
>TRBD2|TRBJ2-2|TRBV5-1|many
CASSLSVAGGNTGELFF
TGCGCCAGCAGCTTGTCTGTAGCGGGAGGTAACACCGGGGAGCTGTTTTTT
>NA|TRBJ2-7|TRBV29-1|many
CSVPGLRLYEQYF
TGCAGCGTTCCGGGACTCCGATTGTACGAGCAGTACTTC
>NA|TRBJ2-3|TRBV12-3/TRBV12-4|many
CASRFLRRTDTQYF
TGTGCCAGCCGATTTTTGCGACGCACAGATACGCAGTATTTT
>TRBD2|TRBJ2-7|TRBV5-1|many
CASRTSGSNEQYF
TGCGCCAGCCGAACTAGCGGGAGCAACGAGCAGTACTTC
>TRBD1|TRBJ2-7|TRBV6-5|many
CASSSPGTGSRYF
TGTGCCAGCAGTTCCCCCGGGACAGGCTCTCGGTACTTC
>NA|TRBJ1-6|TRBV6-1|many
CASSDQGRLHSPLHF
TGTGCCAGCAGTGATCAGGGGAGACTCCATTCACCCCTCCACTTT
>NA|TRBJ2-7|TRBV29-1|many
CSVRHRGYEQYF
TGCAGCGTCCGACACCGTGGCTACGAGCAGTACTTC